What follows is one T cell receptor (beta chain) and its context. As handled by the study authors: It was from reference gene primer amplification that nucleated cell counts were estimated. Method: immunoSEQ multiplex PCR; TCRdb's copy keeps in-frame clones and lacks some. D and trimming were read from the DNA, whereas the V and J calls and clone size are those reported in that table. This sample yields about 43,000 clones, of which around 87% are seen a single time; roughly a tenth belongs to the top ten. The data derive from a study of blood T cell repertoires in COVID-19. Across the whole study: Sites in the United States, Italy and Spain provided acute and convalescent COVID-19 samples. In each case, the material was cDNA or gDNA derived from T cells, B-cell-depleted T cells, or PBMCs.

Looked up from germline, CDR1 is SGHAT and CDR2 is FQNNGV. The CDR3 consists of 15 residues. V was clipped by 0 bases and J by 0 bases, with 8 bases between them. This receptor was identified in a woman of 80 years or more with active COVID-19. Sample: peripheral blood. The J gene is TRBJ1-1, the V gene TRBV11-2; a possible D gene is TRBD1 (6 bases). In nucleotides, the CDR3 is TGTGCCAGCAGCTTAGAAGGGGGGGTGAACACTGAAGCTTTCTTT. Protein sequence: CASSLEGGVNTEAFF.